Listed below are T cell receptor beta chains from one sample, sequenced in a study of blood T cell repertoires in COVID-19. Clones were sequenced by immunoSEQ multiplex PCR, and TCRdb holds only the in-frame ones, with some missing. This sample has around 260,000 clones, with about 89% found just once. What was sequenced was peripheral blood. The source is a man aged 25 to 45 with acute or convalescent COVID-19. Both conserved end residues are part of each CDR3. Each record gives: V gene, J gene, D gene, clone size, CDR3 DNA, CDR3 protein. D genes are given only for firm matches. Clone size is shown for a subset of rows, as once, few, many or a class of expanded clone.

>TRBV30|TRBJ2-1|TRBD2|many
TGTGCCTGGAGAGCGGGGGGGCCACACAATGAGCAGTTCTTC
CAWRAGGPHNEQFF
>TRBV18|TRBJ1-3|.|.
TGTGCCAGCTCACCACCAGGTTTAGGGGCCTCTGGAAACACCATATATTTT
CASSPPGLGASGNTIYF
>TRBV27|TRBJ1-1|.|few
TGTGCCAGCAGGTCCTGGAACACTGAAGCTTTCTTT
CASRSWNTEAFF
>TRBV10-3|TRBJ1-6|.|once
TGTGCCACCAGGAGCTCCTATAATTCACCCCTCCACTTT
CATRSSYNSPLHF
>TRBV28|TRBJ1-5|.|.
TGTGCCAGCAGCAAGAGGGCAGGGGTTAGCAATCAGCCCCAGCATTTT
CASSKRAGVSNQPQHF
>TRBV27|TRBJ1-1|.|few
TGTGCCAGCAGTCCGCGAGGGACTCCCTTATGGTTCTTT
CASSPRGTPLWFF
>TRBV18|TRBJ2-7|.|.
TGTGCCAGCTCACACGATCTAGCGTTCTACGAGCAGTACTTC
CASSHDLAFYEQYF
>TRBV28|TRBJ2-1|TRBD2|few
TGTGCCAGCAGGCCCGGACTAGCCGCTGAGCAGTTCTTC
CASRPGLAAEQFF
>TRBV27|TRBJ2-7|TRBD2|.
TGTGCCACCAAGCAACTAGCGGACACGACTACCTACGAGCAGTACTTC
CATKQLADTTTYEQYF
>TRBV28|TRBJ1-6|TRBD1|few
TGTGCCAGCAGTCAGCATCGGGACAGTCCTCCCCTCCACTTT
CASSQHRDSPPLHF
>TRBV6-5|TRBJ2-1|.|.
TGTGCCTTAACCCACATTCGAGGCAGCAATGAGCAGTTCTTC
CALTHIRGSNEQFF
>TRBV27|TRBJ1-6|.|.
TGTGCCAGCAGTTTACAGGGATATAATTCACCCCTCCACTTT
CASSLQGYNSPLHF
>TRBV5-8|TRBJ1-2|TRBD1|.
TGTGCCAGCAGCTTCCCCGGGACAGCATCCTATGGCTACACCTTC
CASSFPGTASYGYTF
>TRBV18|TRBJ2-7|TRBD1|.
TGTGCCAGCTCACCAACTACAGGGGGCTACGAGCAGTACTTC
CASSPTTGGYEQYF
>TRBV12-3/TRBV12-4|TRBJ1-2|.|few
TGTGCCAGCAGTTTTGTCGTAAACTATGGCTACACCTTC
CASSFVVNYGYTF
>TRBV5-4|TRBJ2-5|TRBD2|.
TGTGCCAGCAGCTTACTAGCGGGGGGGCGTGAGACCCAGTACTTC
CASSLLAGGRETQYF
>TRBV27|TRBJ1-6|.|.
TGTGCCAGCGCACGATCGAGCTCCTATAATTCACCCCTCCACTTT
CASARSSSYNSPLHF
>TRBV6-1|TRBJ1-1|TRBD1|.
TGTGCCAGCAGTGATGTAAGGGGACAGGGGGCCGGCACTGAAGCTTTCTTT
CASSDVRGQGAGTEAFF
>TRBV18|TRBJ1-2|TRBD1|.
TGTGCCAGCTCCGGGACAGGGGTTTTTTATGGCTACACCTTC
CASSGTGVFYGYTF
>TRBV6-5|TRBJ1-2|.|.
TGTGCCAGCATAGGGCGGACTATGGTTGATGGCTACACCTTC
CASIGRTMVDGYTF
>TRBV5-6|TRBJ2-7|.|.
TGTGCCAGCAGCCCCGGCCCGGGTTCCGAGCAGTACTTC
CASSPGPGSEQYF
>TRBV5-1|TRBJ1-6|TRBD1|.
TGCGCCAGCAGCTCCGGGACAGGGGATGCAGTGAATTCACCCCTCCACTTT
CASSSGTGDAVNSPLHF
>TRBV18|TRBJ1-5|TRBD1|once
TGTGCCAGCTCTCCCGGGACAGAGCGCAATCAGCCCCAGCATTTT
CASSPGTERNQPQHF
>TRBV6-4|TRBJ1-4|.|.
TGTGCCAGCAGTGAGTCAGGGGATAGAGGAAAACTGTTTTTT
CASSESGDRGKLFF
>TRBV3-1/TRBV3-2|TRBJ1-5|.|.
TGTGCCAGCAGCCAAGGCGTCCAGCCCCAGCATTTT
CASSQGVQPQHF
>TRBV4-2|TRBJ1-6|.|.
TGTGCCAGCAGCCAAGTGGGCCTGAATTCACCCCTCCACTTT
CASSQVGLNSPLHF
>TRBV7-9|TRBJ1-2|.|.
TGTGCCAGCAGCCCTGACTATGGCTACACCTTC
CASSPDYGYTF
>TRBV30|TRBJ1-5|.|.
TGTGCCTGGAGTGTCCAGGGAGGGCAGCCCCAGCATTTT
CAWSVQGGQPQHF
>TRBV7-2|TRBJ2-3|.|once
TGTGCCAGCAGCTTAGCTGAGGATACGCAGTATTTT
CASSLAEDTQYF
>TRBV2|TRBJ2-2|.|.
TGTGCCAGCATAACAGAACACACCGGGGAGCTGTTTTTT
CASITEHTGELFF
>TRBV12-5|TRBJ1-2|.|.
TGTGCTAGTGGTGCGGACCCCGGCTCAGGGGTCTATGGCTACACCTTC
CASGADPGSGVYGYTF
>TRBV4-1|TRBJ1-1|TRBD1|.
TGCGCCAGCAGCCAAACCGGGACAGGGTATGCTGAAGCTTTCTTT
CASSQTGTGYAEAFF
>TRBV6-1|TRBJ2-5|.|many
TGTGCCAGCAGTGAGCCGGGAGTCGGGACCCAGTACTTC
CASSEPGVGTQYF
>TRBV3-1/TRBV3-2|TRBJ1-2|.|.
TGTGCCAGCAGCCAAGATAGCGGGGTTTTGAGATATGGCTACACCTTC
CASSQDSGVLRYGYTF
>TRBV6-5|TRBJ2-1|TRBD2|.
TGTGCCAGCAGAGCGGGAGGTTCCTACAATGAGCAGTTCTTC
CASRAGGSYNEQFF
>TRBV19|TRBJ2-4|TRBD2|few
TGTGCCAGTATGGCTTTGAGGGCGGGGGGGAACATTCAGTACTTC
CASMALRAGGNIQYF
>TRBV24-1|TRBJ1-3|.|.
TGTGCCACCAGTGGGGGCCCAGGCAGGGGCACCATATATTTT
CATSGGPGRGTIYF
>TRBV19|TRBJ2-7|TRBD1|.
TGTGCCAGTAGTCCGATTAGCGCAGGGGGTGAGTCCTACGAGCAGTACTTC
CASSPISAGGESYEQYF
>TRBV30|TRBJ2-7|TRBD1|.
TGTGCCGGACAGGGGGGGTACGAGCAGTACTTC
CAGQGGYEQYF
>TRBV18|TRBJ1-1|TRBD1|.
TGTGCCAGCTCACCTCAAAAAACAGGGGGCACTGAAGCTTTCTTT
CASSPQKTGGTEAFF
>TRBV11-2|TRBJ2-5|TRBD2|.
TGTGCCAGCAGTGGTGGGGCTAGCGGGTTTGGAAGGGAGACCCAGTACTTC
CASSGGASGFGRETQYF
>TRBV19|TRBJ1-2|.|.
TGTGCCAGTGCCTCGGTTGTCTTCGAGGGATCCAACTATGGCTACACCTTC
CASASVVFEGSNYGYTF
>TRBV2|TRBJ2-7|.|.
TGTGCCACCTCTACAGGAACCTACGAGCAGTACTTC
CATSTGTYEQYF
>TRBV5-5|TRBJ1-3|.|.
TGTGCCAGCAGCTTGTCGGGTACCACTGGAAACACCATATATTTT
CASSLSGTTGNTIYF
>TRBV18|TRBJ1-1|.|.
TGTGCCAGCTCACCTGACAGATACAGTGAAGCTTTCTTT
CASSPDRYSEAFF
>TRBV25-1|TRBJ2-6|TRBD1|.
TGTGCCAGCAGTGGAACAGGGGAGAGTGGGGCCAACGTCCTGACTTTC
CASSGTGESGANVLTF
>TRBV30|TRBJ2-2|.|.
TGTGCCTGGAGTGTATTAACGCGGTACGGGGAGCTGTTTTTT
CAWSVLTRYGELFF
>TRBV18|TRBJ1-1|.|.
TGTGCCAGCTCCCGGAACGGACAAAAGGGCACTGAAGCTTTCTTT
CASSRNGQKGTEAFF
>TRBV15|TRBJ2-7|.|.
TGTGCCACAAGGGACACCGCGCAACCCCCCTACGAGCAGTACTTC
CATRDTAQPPYEQYF
>TRBV5-5|TRBJ1-4|.|.
TGTGCCAGCAGCCCCGGGGGGAGTGGTACGGGTGAAAAACTGTTTTTT
CASSPGGSGTGEKLFF
>TRBV6-5|TRBJ2-7|.|.
TGTGCCAGCACCAACCCCGGGACATCCGGCGAGCAGTACTTC
CASTNPGTSGEQYF
>TRBV19|TRBJ2-1|.|.
TGTGCCAGTAGTATAGAGGCCCATCCGGAGGATGAGCAGTTCTTC
CASSIEAHPEDEQFF
>TRBV3-1/TRBV3-2|TRBJ2-3|TRBD2|.
TGTGCCAGCAGCCAAGGCCTTCTAGCGGGGGGGCTCGCGAGGACAGATACGCAGTATTTT
CASSQGLLAGGLARTDTQYF
>TRBV7-3|TRBJ2-5|TRBD2|.
TGTGCCAGCAGCCTCTCCGGGACTAGCGGGAGTGAGACCCAGTACTTC
CASSLSGTSGSETQYF